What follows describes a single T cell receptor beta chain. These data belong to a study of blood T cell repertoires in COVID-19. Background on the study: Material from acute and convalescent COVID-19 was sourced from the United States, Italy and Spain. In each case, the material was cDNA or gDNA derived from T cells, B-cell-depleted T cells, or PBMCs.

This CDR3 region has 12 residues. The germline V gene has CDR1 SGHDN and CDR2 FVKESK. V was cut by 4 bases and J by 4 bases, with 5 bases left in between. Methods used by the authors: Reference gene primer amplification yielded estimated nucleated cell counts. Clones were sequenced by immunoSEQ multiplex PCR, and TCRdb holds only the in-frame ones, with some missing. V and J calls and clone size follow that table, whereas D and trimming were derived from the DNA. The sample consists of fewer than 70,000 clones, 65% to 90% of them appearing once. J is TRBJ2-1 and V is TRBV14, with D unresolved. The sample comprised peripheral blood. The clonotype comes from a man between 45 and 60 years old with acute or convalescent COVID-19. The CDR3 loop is CASSLGYNEQFF. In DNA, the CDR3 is TGTGCCAGCAGCCTCGGGTACAATGAGCAGTTCTTC.